Listed here are 27 T cell receptor beta chains from one sample, sequenced in a study of technical replicates of blood from a handful of donors. TCRdb's table, derived via immunoSEQ multiplex PCR, lists solely in-frame clones and lacks some. The sample lists 90,000 to 100,000 clones, roughly 94% occurring once. Sequenced material: T cells isolated from PBMCs. These receptors were obtained from a human donor in good health.

V usage is TRBV19 and J usage is TRBJ2-3, with 13 bases lining up with TRBD2. The CDR3 runs 15 residues. With V trimmed by 4 bases and J by 6 bases, 4 bases remained unmatched. Per germline, CDR1 LNHDA and CDR2 SQIVND (reference sequence). Here the CDR3 reads CASSKRTSGSDTQYF. CDR3 in DNA: TGTGCCAGTAGTAAACGGACTAGCGGGAGCGATACGCAGTATTTT.

The rearrangement uses TRBV9 and TRBJ1-1; D gene ambiguous. V lost 0 bases and J lost 3, with 6 bases in between. This CDR3 comprises 13 residues. Germline CDR1 reads SGDLS; CDR2 reads YYNGEE. The CDR3 coding sequence is TGTGCCAGCAGCGTAGACACCCACACTGAAGCTTTCTTT. This gives the protein CASSVDTHTEAFF.

The chain combines TRBV7-9 with TRBJ2-7; tentatively, D is TRBD2 (5 bases). V was cut by 1 base and J by 4 bases, with 11 bases left in between. CDR1 is SEHNR, CDR2 FQNEAQ, per germline (reference sequence). The CDR3 is 14 residues long. The CDR3 nucleotides are TGTGCCAGCAGCTTAGGAGGGCGGATATACGAGCAGTACTTC. It specifies CASSLGGRIYEQYF.

The chain is built from TRBV6-1 and TRBJ1-1, with a tentative D call TRBD1 (5 bases). The V gene lost 7 bases and the J gene lost 6 bases, with 21 bases spanning the gap. Germline V gene data show CDR1 as MNHNS and CDR2 as SASEGT. The CDR3 runs to 15 residues. CDR3 amino acids: CASTFPGHLVSEAFF. The CDR3 DNA sequence: TGTGCCAGCACATTTCCTGGACATCTAGTCTCTGAAGCTTTCTTT.

The rearrangement joins TRBV27 to TRBJ2-7, with TRBD1 identical over 8 bases. V was pared by 5 bases and J by 3 bases, with 15 bases of the junction left unmatched. Looked up from germline, CDR1 is MNHEY and CDR2 is SMNVEV (reference sequence). CDR3 size: 17 residues. The CDR3 DNA sequence: TGTGCCAGCAGTCCGGGGACAGGAAGATCCTTGAACTACGAGCAGTACTTC. Protein: CASSPGTGRSLNYEQYF.

This chain connects TRBV7-9 to TRBJ1-1; D is undetermined. Germline CDR1 SEHNR, CDR2 FQNEAQ (reference sequence). Deletions cut 1 base from V and 0 bases from J, with 12 bases between. The CDR3 is made up of 16 amino acids. In nucleotides, the CDR3 is TGTGCCAGCAGCTTAGATTTCCGAGGGCTGAACACTGAAGCTTTCTTT. It yields the protein CASSLDFRGLNTEAFF.

The rearrangement joins TRBV5-1 to TRBJ1-3; D might be TRBD1 (5 bases). V lost 0 bases and J 6 bases, leaving 10 bases between the germline ends. The CDR3 has 14 amino acids. Looked up from germline, CDR1 is SGHRS and CDR2 is YFSETQ. The CDR3: CASSLESGSNTIYF. CDR3 in DNA: TGCGCCAGCAGCTTGGAATCAGGGTCAAACACCATATATTTT.

The chain is built from TRBV5-4 and TRBJ2-1; possibly TRBD1 for D (6 bases). With 3 bases removed from V and 2 bases from J, the gap between germline ends came to 12 bases. The CDR3 loop spans 15 amino acids. Germline CDR1 and CDR2: SGHNT and YYREEE (reference sequence). CDR3 protein: CASSWRTGPYNEQFF. In DNA form, the CDR3 reads TGTGCCAGCAGCTGGAGAACAGGGCCCTACAATGAGCAGTTCTTC.

The CDR3 DNA sequence: TGTGCCAGCAGGAGGACAGGGTTCTATCAGCCCCAGCATTTT. Its translation is CASRRTGFYQPQHF. The gene calls are TRBV2 and TRBJ1-5; 8 bases line up with TRBD1. There are 14 residues in the CDR3. Germline V gene sequence: CDR1 SNHLY, CDR2 FYNNEI. J lost 5 bases, V lost 6 bases, and 6 bases had no gene match.

The chain combines TRBV15 with TRBJ2-1; D is perhaps TRBD2 (5 bases). The CDR3 has 15 amino acids. V gave up 1 base and J gave up 3 bases, with 10 bases separating them. Looked up from germline, CDR1 is LNHNV and CDR2 is YYDKDF (reference sequence). CDR3: CATSRGVGLYNEQFF. The CDR3 DNA follows: TGTGCCACCAGCAGAGGAGTCGGACTCTACAATGAGCAGTTCTTC.

The chain has TRBV5-4 and TRBJ2-2; TRBD2 matches at 8 bases. The CDR3 totals 15 residues. The trim removed 5 bases at V and 3 bases at J, leaving 6 bases unmatched. Germline loops: CDR1 SGHNT, CDR2 YYREEE (reference sequence). CDR3 nucleotide sequence: TGTGCCAGCAGTGGAACTAGCGGATACACCGGGGAGCTGTTTTTT. Its protein is CASSGTSGYTGELFF.

V is TRBV5-5 and J is TRBJ2-2, with D unclear. The CDR3 runs to 14 residues. V lost 4 bases to trimming and J lost 1 base, with 8 bases between them. Germline V gene data show CDR1 as SGHKS and CDR2 as YYEKEE (reference sequence). The CDR3 nucleotides read TGTGCCAGCAGCCTTACAGTGAACACCGGGGAGCTGTTTTTT. Its protein product is CASSLTVNTGELFF.

The V call is TRBV19, the J call TRBJ1-5; D gene uncertain. CDR3 size: 14 residues. The ends were cut back, 1 base at V and 2 bases at J, with 6 bases in the middle. Per germline, CDR1 LNHDA and CDR2 SQIVND (reference sequence). The CDR3 DNA reads as TGTGCCAGTAGTATAGTAACAGGCAATCAGCCCCAGCATTTT. Its translation: CASSIVTGNQPQHF.

The chain carries TRBV19 and TRBJ1-2; D is perhaps TRBD1 (5 bases). Germline CDR1 reads LNHDA; CDR2 reads SQIVND (reference sequence). The CDR3 is 15 amino acids. V was pared by 3 bases and J by 2 bases, with 13 bases between. CDR3 residues: CASSIFQGGNYGYTF. CDR3 DNA sequence: TGTGCCAGTAGTATTTTCCAGGGCGGAAACTATGGCTACACCTTC.

The V call is TRBV14, the J call TRBJ2-7; no firm D call. This CDR3 is 15 amino acids long. Germline-derived CDR1 and CDR2 are SGHDN and FVKESK. V shed 5 bases and J shed 2 bases, with 16 bases lying between them. CDR3 amino acids: CASSSVVLGTYEQYF. The DNA of the CDR3 is TGTGCCAGCAGCTCAGTCGTCCTGGGCACCTACGAGCAGTACTTC.

For the CDR3, the DNA is TGTGCCAGCAGCCACGGGTTCCACAATGAGCAGTTCTTC. Translation: CASSHGFHNEQFF. The genes are TRBV7-9 and TRBJ2-1; D gene uncertain. V gave up 5 bases and J gave up 5 bases, with 10 bases separating them. The CDR3 consists of 13 residues. Germline lookup yields CDR1 SEHNR and CDR2 FQNEAQ (reference sequence).

This sequence joins TRBV2 and TRBJ2-1, with TRBD2 identical over 7 bases. The germline V gene has CDR1 SNHLY and CDR2 FYNNEI. This CDR3 contains 16 residues. The CDR3: CATLSSTAGEVDEQFF. The CDR3 DNA sequence: TGTGCGACACTATCGTCCACCGCGGGAGAAGTGGATGAGCAGTTCTTC.

The V call is TRBV9, the J call TRBJ2-3; TRBD2 matches 9 bases. This CDR3 comprises 19 residues. Trimming removed 0 bases from V and 6 bases from J; junction bases left unmatched: 17. The germline gives CDR1 SGDLS, CDR2 YYNGEE. CDR3 amino acids: CASSVGLAGITGAQDTQYF. CDR3 bases: TGTGCCAGCAGCGTAGGGCTAGCGGGAATCACTGGAGCACAGGATACGCAGTATTTT.

This clone was seen once. V is TRBV25-1 and J is TRBJ1-2, with 7 bases aligning to TRBD1. CDR1 and CDR2 (germline): MGHDK, SYGVNS. J gave up 13 bases and V 4 bases, and 3 bases lay outside the gene matches. The CDR3 covers 10 residues. CDR3 amino acids: CASSGDSLTF. CDR3 nucleotide sequence: TGTGCCAGCAGTGGGGACAGCCTCACCTTC.

V gene TRBV21-1 combines with J gene TRBJ1-5; the listed D gene, TRBD1, was not tested against the DNA. TRBV21-1 is deemed a pseudogene. This CDR3 has 17 residues. CDR3 protein: CASSRNIQGFSNQPQHF. The CDR3 DNA sequence: TGTGCCAGCAGTCGGAATATCCAGGGCTTCAGCAATCAGCCCCAGCATTTT.

The V call is TRBV30, the J call TRBJ2-7, with D tentatively TRBD1 (5 bases). V was pared by 0 bases and J by 4 bases, with 13 bases between. Germline-derived CDR1 and CDR2 are GTSNPN and SVGIG (reference sequence). The CDR3 is 14 residues long. CDR3 sequence: CAWSVPWGPYEQYF. The CDR3, as DNA: TGTGCCTGGAGTGTTCCCTGGGGCCCTTACGAGCAGTACTTC. The variable domain in full, completed from reference TRBV30 and TRBJ2-7, reads SQTIHQWPATLVQPVGSPLSLECTVEGTSNPNLYWYRQAAGRGLQLLFYSVGIGQISSEVPQNLSASRPQDRQFILSSKKLLLSDSGFYLCAWSVPWGPYEQYFGPGTRLTVT.

The CDR3 here is CASSVGLAGVLADTQYF. In nucleotides, the CDR3 is TGTGCCAGCAGCGTAGGGCTAGCGGGAGTTCTGGCAGATACGCAGTATTTT. The chain is built from TRBV9 and TRBJ2-3; 10 bases align to TRBD2. CDR3 length: 17 residues. Trimming removed 0 bases from V and 4 bases from J; junction bases left unmatched: 8. CDR1 and CDR2 from the germline V gene are SGDLS and YYNGEE.

The V gene is TRBV6-6, the J gene TRBJ1-5; TRBD1 aligns across 11 bases. CDR1 is MNHNY, CDR2 SVGAGI, per germline (reference sequence). The CDR3 consists of 14 residues. J was trimmed by 6 bases and V by 6 bases; bases with no gene match: 4. In nucleotides, the CDR3 is TGTGCCAGCAGCTCTGGACAGGGGGCTCAGCCCCAGCATTTT. This sequence encodes CASSSGQGAQPQHF.

Details on this clone: The sample carries other DNA sequences with the same CDR3. The chain employs TRBV5-1 and TRBJ2-7, with 11 bases fitting TRBD2. The length of the CDR3 is 17 residues. V shed 0 bases, J shed 4 bases, and the junction held 9 bases outside the gene matches. Per germline, CDR1 SGHRS and CDR2 YFSETQ. The DNA of the CDR3 is TGCGCCAGCAGCTTGGCCCTAGCGGGAGGAGGAGCGTACGAGCAGTACTTC. Its protein product is CASSLALAGGGAYEQYF. The variable domain in full, with the rest retrieved from reference TRBV5-1 and TRBJ2-7, is KAGVTQTPRYLIKTRGQQVTLSCSPISGHRSVSWYQQTPGQGLQFLFEYFSETQRNKGNFPGRFSGRQFSNSRSEMNVSTLELGDSALYLCASSLALAGGGAYEQYFGPGTRLTVT.

The CDR3 sequence: CASRLTPGAYEQYF. The CDR3 nucleotides are TGTGCCAGCAGACTTACTCCGGGGGCCTACGAGCAGTACTTC. The chain links TRBV11-2 to TRBJ2-7, with a tentative D call TRBD2 (6 bases). V was pared by 6 bases and J by 2 bases, with 14 bases between. CDR3 length: 14 residues. Germline loops: CDR1 SGHAT, CDR2 FQNNGV.

This clone appeared once. This chain connects TRBV29-1 to TRBJ2-3; possibly TRBD1 for D (6 bases). This CDR3 has 16 residues. Per germline, CDR1 SQVTM and CDR2 ANQGSEA. V gave up 3 bases and J gave up 4 bases, with 20 bases separating them. The CDR3 DNA reads TGCAGCGTTGAGGTTCAGGGGCAGGGAATACCAGATACGCAGTATTTT. As protein: CSVEVQGQGIPDTQYF.

This clone was seen only once. The chain links TRBV18 to TRBJ2-2; 9 bases match TRBD2. J gave up 1 base and V 5 bases, and 14 bases lay outside the gene matches. This CDR3 spans 19 amino acids. The germline V gene has CDR1 KGHSH and CDR2 LQKENI. CDR3 sequence reads: CASSRRFKTSGLNTGELFF. CDR3 coding DNA: TGTGCCAGCTCAAGGCGATTCAAGACTAGCGGTTTGAACACCGGGGAGCTGTTTTTT. Based on the CDR3 plus reference TRBV18 and TRBJ2-2, the full variable domain is NAGVMQNPRHLVRRRGQEARLRCSPMKGHSHVYWYRQLPEEGLKFMVYLQKENIIDESGMPKERFSAEFPKEGPSILRIQQVVRGDSAAYFCASSRRFKTSGLNTGELFFGEGSRLTVL.